These 7 T cell receptor beta chains share one sample of origin, sequenced in a study of CD8+CD57+ T cells in acquired aplastic anemia. The patients chosen for sequencing had shown expansion of CD8+CD57+ cells (detected by flow cytometry). Using genomic DNA as the template, TCR beta VDJ and CDR3 profiling was carried out. TCRdb processed the reads anew with MiXCR; each CDR3 protein has one entry. The data contain under 200,000 distinct CDR3 sequences, 40% to 55% of them singletons. The sequencing input was sorted CD4+, CD8+, or CD8+CD57+ T cells (not recorded which) from PBMCs. The receptors were gathered from a human donor with aplastic anemia.

Many counts were recorded for this clonotype. The chain combines TRBV27 with TRBJ2-7; the match to TRBD2 covers 9 bases. V lost 5 bases and J lost 3; bases outside the gene matches: 5. CDR1 is MNHEY, CDR2 SMNVEV, per germline (reference sequence). The CDR3 spans 14 residues. The CDR3 region has the DNA TGTGCCAGCAGTCTGACTAGCGGCCGCTACGAGCAGTACTTC. Translation: CASSLTSGRYEQYF.

In DNA, the CDR3 is TGCGCCAGCAGCCAAGAGGGACTTACTGAAGCTTTCTTT. Translated, it gives CASSQEGLTEAFF. The chain couples TRBV4-1 to TRBJ1-1, with D perhaps TRBD1 (5 bases). Trimming took 0 bases from V and 5 from J, leaving 7 bases between them. The CDR3 is 13 amino acids. CDR1 MGHRA and CDR2 YSYEKL come from the germline V gene.

The chain carries TRBV7-2 and TRBJ2-2; 8 nucleotides agree with TRBD1. Germline trimming cut 7 bases from V and 7 bases from J; bases unmatched to any gene: 5. This CDR3 region has 13 residues. From germline, CDR1 is SGHTA and CDR2 FQGNSA. CDR3 DNA: TGTGCCAGCATCTCAGGGGGCTTCGGGGAGCTGTTTTTT. Translated, it gives CASISGGFGELFF.

CDR3 residues: CATSSRTVSDSPLHF. The CDR3 nucleotides read TGTGCCACCAGCAGCAGGACAGTCTCAGATTCACCCCTCCACTTT. The gene calls are TRBV15 and TRBJ1-6, with a possible D match to TRBD1 (6 bases). This CDR3 spans 15 amino acids. Trimming stripped 3 bases from V and 8 bases from J, with 14 bases between. Germline lookup yields CDR1 LNHNV and CDR2 YYDKDF (reference sequence).

This clonotype came up many times. As DNA, the CDR3 is TGTGCCAGCAGCCAAGACAGGGGAAACTATGGCTACACCTTC. Its protein is CASSQDRGNYGYTF. The rearrangement uses TRBV3-1 and TRBJ1-2, with a tentative D call TRBD1 (6 bases). The CDR3 is made up of 14 amino acids. Germline V gene lookup returns CDR1 LGHDT and CDR2 YNNKEL (reference sequence). V was pared by 0 bases and J by 2 bases, with 7 bases between.

This clonotype was observed at least ten times. The chain recombines TRBV6-1 with TRBJ2-1; no clear D gene. Germline V gene data show CDR1 as MNHNS and CDR2 as SASEGT. Between the trimmed V and J ends, which lost 10 bases and 1 base, there was a span of 11 bases. The CDR3 is made up of 13 amino acids. As DNA, the CDR3 is TGTGCCACCCTAGAATGGTCCTACAATGAGCAGTTCTTC. It translates to CATLEWSYNEQFF.

This clonotype occurred many times. The chain has TRBV7-9 and TRBJ1-5; possible D gene TRBD1, 5 bases. CDR1 SEHNR and CDR2 FQNEAQ come from the germline V gene (reference sequence). V gave up 4 bases and J gave up 3 bases, with 13 bases separating them. This CDR3 is 15 amino acids long. The CDR3 DNA sequence: TGTGCCAGCAGCTCCACTGGGGCGGACAATCAGCCCCAGCATTTT. Amino acids: CASSSTGADNQPQHF. Filled out from reference TRBV7-9 and TRBJ1-5, the complete variable domain reads DTGVSQNPRHKITKRGQNVTFRCDPISEHNRLYWYRQTLGQGPEFLTYFQNEAQLEKSRLLSDRFSAERPKGSFSTLEIQRTEQGDSAMYLCASSSTGADNQPQHFGDGTRLSIL.